Below, 9 T cell receptor beta chains from the same sample are listed, as sequenced in a study of blood T cells in healthy people across ages. Combining a sample-barcoded 5' primer with a J-beta primer mix, a second PCR ran for about 7 to 11 cycles. In TCRdb, the 5' RACE reads were re-called with MiXCR into one record per CDR3 protein. The data show about 640,000 distinct CDR3 sequences, with 58% seen just once and over 30% held by the top ten. The source material was blood. The receptors were gathered from a man aged 55-75 years in good health.

Here the CDR3 reads CASSLTGFQPQHF. The CDR3 coding sequence is TGTGCCAGCAGCCTCACAGGGTTTCAGCCCCAGCATTTT. The chain combines TRBV7-2 with TRBJ1-5; D perhaps matches TRBD1 (6 bases). Germline V gives CDR1 SGHTA, CDR2 FQGNSA. The CDR3 length is 13 residues. V was cut by 5 bases and J by 6 bases, with 11 bases left in between.

V is TRBV20-1 and J is TRBJ1-5; the match to TRBD1 covers 7 bases. V shed 4 bases, J shed 5 bases, and the junction held 14 bases outside the gene matches. CDR3 size: 16 residues. CDR1 is DFQATT, CDR2 SNEGSKA, per germline (reference sequence). The CDR3 loop reads CSAIPFWRGQDQPQHF. In DNA form, the CDR3 reads TGCAGTGCTATACCCTTCTGGAGGGGGCAAGATCAGCCCCAGCATTTT.

The V gene is TRBV5-1, the J gene TRBJ2-7; the match to TRBD1 covers 10 bases. This CDR3 comprises 14 residues. Germline CDR1 and CDR2: SGHRS and YFSETQ. The V gene end was trimmed by 4 bases and the J gene end by 3 bases; junction bases not matched to a gene: 4. The CDR3 loop reads CASSQGDRGYEQYF. For the CDR3, the DNA is TGCGCCAGCAGCCAGGGGGACAGGGGCTACGAGCAGTACTTC.

The chain is built from TRBV19 and TRBJ2-1; D gene unclear. This CDR3 contains 15 residues. V was cut by 1 base and J by 0 bases, with 7 bases left in between. The germline gives CDR1 LNHDA, CDR2 SQIVND (reference sequence). CDR3 DNA sequence: TGTGCCAGTAGTATAGCAATGAGCTCCTACAATGAGCAGTTCTTC. Protein product: CASSIAMSSYNEQFF.

This clonotype has only one observation. The chain uses TRBV2 and TRBJ1-6; D is possibly TRBD1 (6 bases). The CDR3 length is 17 residues. Deletions cut 6 bases from V and 6 bases from J, with 21 bases between. Germline CDR1 and CDR2: SNHLY and FYNNEI. The CDR3 coding sequence is TGTGCCAGCAGGAGGGGGACAACGACCTGGGCTAATTCACCCCTCCACTTT. This sequence encodes CASRRGTTTWANSPLHF. The full variable domain, with the rest looked up from reference TRBV2 and TRBJ1-6, is EPEVTQTPSHQVTQMGQEVILRCVPISNHLYFYWYRQILGQKVEFLVSFYNNEISEKSEIFDDQFSVERPDGSNFTLKIRSTKLEDSAMYFCASRRGTTTWANSPLHFGNGTRLTVT.

This chain links TRBV5-1 with TRBJ2-3; 7 nucleotides agree with TRBD2. The CDR3 loop spans 15 amino acids. From germline, CDR1 is SGHRS and CDR2 YFSETQ. V shed 4 bases and J 3 bases; nucleotides not matched to a gene: 8. CDR3 DNA sequence: TGCGCCAGCAGCGCGGCAAGCGGGGATACAGATACGCAGTATTTT. It codes for CASSAASGDTDTQYF. The full variable domain, its missing parts supplied by reference TRBV5-1 and TRBJ2-3, is KAGVTQTPRYLIKTRGQQVTLSCSPISGHRSVSWYQQTPGQGLQFLFEYFSETQRNKGNFPGRFSGRQFSNSRSEMNVSTLELGDSALYLCASSAASGDTDTQYFGPGTRLTVL.

This clonotype has just a few counts. The chain employs TRBV25-1 and TRBJ1-1; D uncertain. This CDR3 has 15 amino acids. Deletions cut 2 bases from V and 0 bases from J, with 10 bases between. CDR1 and CDR2 from the germline V gene are MGHDK and SYGVNS. The CDR3 sequence is CASSERPGLNTEAFF. The CDR3 nucleotides read TGTGCCAGCAGTGAAAGGCCGGGGTTGAACACTGAAGCTTTCTTT.

V usage is TRBV11-2 and J usage is TRBJ2-7, with D perhaps matching TRBD1 or TRBD2 (5 bases each). V was clipped by 4 bases and J by 0 bases, with 13 bases between them. Germline-derived CDR1 and CDR2 are SGHAT and FQNNGV. This CDR3 spans 15 amino acids. The CDR3 here is CASSSAAGSSYEQYF. CDR3 coding DNA: TGTGCCAGCAGCTCCGCGGCAGGGAGCTCCTACGAGCAGTACTTC.

The CDR3 sequence is CASSFRSGGAGELFF. The CDR3 DNA reads as TGTGCCAGCAGTTTCCGGAGCGGGGGGGCCGGGGAGCTGTTTTTT. The chain has TRBV12-3 or TRBV12-4 and TRBJ2-2; the match to TRBD2 covers 10 bases. The CDR3 is made up of 15 amino acids. J lost 6 bases, V lost 3 bases, and 4 bases had no gene match.